This TCR beta chain comes out of a study of shared clonotypes between healthy human individuals. About the research overall: The people who gave samples were a couple of women and three men aged 18 to 49.

It was at deep level that the assay was run. Clones were sequenced by immunoSEQ multiplex PCR, and TCRdb holds only the in-frame ones, with some missing. The table has around 1.1 million clones, approximately 80% seen once. The CDR3 covers 14 residues. The germline CDR1 and CDR2 sequences are SNHLY and FYNNEI. V gave up 6 bases and J gave up 7 bases; unmatched junction bases: 9. The sequenced sample consisted of memory CD4+ T cells from PBMCs. Subset of the sample: CD45RA-negative fraction. This TCR was sampled from a man aged 18 to 35 in good health. Some clones in this sample may be carry-over from other donors' samples. The chain links TRBV2 to TRBJ2-7, with 10 positions matching TRBD2. CDR3 nucleotides: TGTGCCAGCAGGCGGAGCGGGAGGGTTGGGGAGCAGTACTTC. Its protein is CASRRSGRVGEQYF.